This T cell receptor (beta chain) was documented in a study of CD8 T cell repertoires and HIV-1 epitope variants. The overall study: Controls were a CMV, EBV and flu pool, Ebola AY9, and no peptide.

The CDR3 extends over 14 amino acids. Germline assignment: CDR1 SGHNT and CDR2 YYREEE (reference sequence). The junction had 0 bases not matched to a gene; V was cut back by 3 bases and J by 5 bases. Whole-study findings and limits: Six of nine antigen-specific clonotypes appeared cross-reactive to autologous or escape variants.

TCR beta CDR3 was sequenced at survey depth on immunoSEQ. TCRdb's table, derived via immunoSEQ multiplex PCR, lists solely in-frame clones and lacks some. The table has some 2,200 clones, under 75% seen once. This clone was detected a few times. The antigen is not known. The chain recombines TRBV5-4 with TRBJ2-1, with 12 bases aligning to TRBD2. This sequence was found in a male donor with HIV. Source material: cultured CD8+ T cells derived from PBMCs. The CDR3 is CASSWTSGDNEQFF. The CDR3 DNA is TGTGCCAGCAGCTGGACTAGCGGGGACAATGAGCAGTTCTTC.